This T cell receptor (beta chain) emerged from a study of cytomegalovirus exposure and HLA in healthy donors. The PCR made use of 60 Vbeta and 13 Jbeta primers. Repertoires were generated with immunoSEQ multiplex PCR, while TCRdb's copy carries only in-frame clones and drops some. The sample includes around 140,000 clones, more than 75% seen only once; the top ten take around 2.9%. V lost 1 base and J lost 7; bases outside the gene matches: 7. Germline V gene sequence: CDR1 SNHLY, CDR2 FYNNEI. This CDR3 has 15 amino acids. Findings and caveats of the study: Three CMV-associated chains were confirmed in vitro to be specific for CMV antigens.

Comments on this clone: The antigen is unknown.

This TCR was recovered from a female donor in good health and CMV-seronegative. The sample taken for sequencing was PBMCs. V usage is TRBV2 and J usage is TRBJ1-2; 9 nucleotides line up with TRBD1. In DNA, the CDR3 is TGTGCCAGCAGTGAAGAACAGGGGGCCTGGCGTGGCTACACCTTC. Encoded protein: CASSEEQGAWRGYTF.